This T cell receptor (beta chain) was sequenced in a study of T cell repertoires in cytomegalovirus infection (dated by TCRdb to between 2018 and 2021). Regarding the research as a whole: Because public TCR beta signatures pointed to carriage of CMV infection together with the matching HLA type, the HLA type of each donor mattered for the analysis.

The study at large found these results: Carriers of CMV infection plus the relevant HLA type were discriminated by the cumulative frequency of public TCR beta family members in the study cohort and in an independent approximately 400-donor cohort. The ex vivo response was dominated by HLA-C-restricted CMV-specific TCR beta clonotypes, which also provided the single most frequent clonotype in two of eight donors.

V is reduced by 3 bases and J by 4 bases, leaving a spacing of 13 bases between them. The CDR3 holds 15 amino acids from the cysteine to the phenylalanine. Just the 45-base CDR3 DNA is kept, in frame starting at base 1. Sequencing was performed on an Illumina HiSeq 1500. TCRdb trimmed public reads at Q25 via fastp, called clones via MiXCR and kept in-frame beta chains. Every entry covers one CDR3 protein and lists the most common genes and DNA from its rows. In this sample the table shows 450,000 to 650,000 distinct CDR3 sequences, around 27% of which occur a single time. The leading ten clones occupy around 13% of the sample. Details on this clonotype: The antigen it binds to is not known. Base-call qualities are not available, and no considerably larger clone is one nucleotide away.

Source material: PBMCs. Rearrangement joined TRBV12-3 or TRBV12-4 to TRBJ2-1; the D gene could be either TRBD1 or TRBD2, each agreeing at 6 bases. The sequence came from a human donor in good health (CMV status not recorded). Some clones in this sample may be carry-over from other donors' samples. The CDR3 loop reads CASSLGGLRYNEQFF. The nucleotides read TGTGCCAGCAGTTTGGGGGGCCTCAGGTACAATGAGCAGTTCTTC.